This record concerns one T cell receptor (beta chain) sequence. Antigen specificity is unknown. The protocol was immunoSEQ multiplex PCR, while the TCRdb copy is restricted to in-frame clones and leaves out a portion. Seen here are tens of thousands of clones, approximately 82% observed once, and the top ten hold less than 2%. The sample originates from a study of OX40 agonist ivuxolimab in advanced cancers. Study information: Head and neck, renal cell, melanoma or hepatocellular carcinoma were the cancers that dose-escalation patients had. Study observations and caveats: Both blood CD4+ and CD8+ T cells showed clonal growth by week 6 at 0.1 to 3.0 mg/kg. Expanded clones belonging to CD8+ T cells outnumbered, on average, those of CD4+.

Anyone with autoimmune disease history or systemic immunosuppression was excluded. The CDR3 is made up of 15 amino acids. CDR1 is SGHRS and CDR2 is YFSETQ in the germline V gene. With 0 bases clipped from V and 5 bases from J, the junction kept 5 bases outside the gene matches. The sequence was collected from an adult with an advanced solid tumor such as melanoma, head and neck, liver or kidney cancer. The chain joins TRBV5-1 to TRBJ1-2, with TRBD1 identical over 9 bases. The sample in question was CD4+ or CD8+ T cells sorted from blood, obtained in a trial of the OX40 agonist ivuxolimab. The CDR3 nucleotides are TGCGCCAGCAGCTTGGCTCGGACAGGGGATTATGGCTACACCTTC. Protein sequence: CASSLARTGDYGYTF.